The rows below give T cell receptor beta chains drawn from one sample of a study of cytomegalovirus exposure and HLA in healthy donors. The method was immunoSEQ multiplex PCR; TCRdb's version includes in-frame clones alone and lacks a portion of them. In the table there are roughly 230,000 clones, approximately 84% of which are singletons. Sequencing was performed on PBMCs. Every receptor here comes from a girl aged 2 to 10 in good health and CMV-seronegative. The CDR3 runs from the conserved cysteine through the conserved F or W. Fields, in order: CDR3 length, D gene, V gene, J gene, CDR3 protein. D genes are given only for firm matches.

>14|TRBD1|TRBV7-6|TRBJ2-5
CASSSTGVGETQYF
>15|NA|TRBV6-1|TRBJ1-1
CASSEAGVPTTEAFF
>16|TRBD1|TRBV7-9|TRBJ2-5
CASSLGTGTGVETQYF
>15|NA|TRBV27|TRBJ1-4
CASSRGAATNEKLFF
>14|TRBD1|TRBV5-6|TRBJ1-2
CASSFSGRGPGYTF
>15|TRBD2|TRBV4-1|TRBJ2-7
CASSVGLADTYEQYF
>15|NA|TRBV7-7|TRBJ2-5
CASSLARQGGETQYF
>16|TRBD2|TRBV19|TRBJ2-7
CASSIQPGLAGEEQYF
>15|TRBD1|TRBV6-1|TRBJ1-5
CASSEIHRGHQPQHF
>14|NA|TRBV27|TRBJ1-1
CASSLMGQGTEAFF
>10|NA|TRBV7-9|TRBJ1-2
CAAGDYGYTF
>14|TRBD2|TRBV5-1|TRBJ2-5
CASTPGTSRETQYF
>15|NA|TRBV6-5|TRBJ1-5
CASSLGQYSNQPQHF
>14|NA|TRBV25-1|TRBJ1-1
CASSEWDRGTEAFF
>16|TRBD2|TRBV5-4|TRBJ2-1
CASSWGLAGGRNEQFF
>12|NA|TRBV10-1|TRBJ1-1
CASQGWDTEAFF
>16|TRBD2|TRBV4-1|TRBJ2-5
CASSRVREGGEETQYF
>19|TRBD2|TRBV7-3|TRBJ2-1
CASSLLTLAGDSSYNEQFF
>13|NA|TRBV6-1|TRBJ1-6
CASSEARVSPLHF
>16|NA|TRBV30|TRBJ2-6
CAWSTPTRAGANVLTF
>13|NA|TRBV19|TRBJ1-5
CASSIPTGQPQHF
>15|TRBD1|TRBV13|TRBJ2-7
CASSPFGQEPYEQYF
>14|TRBD2|TRBV29-1|TRBJ2-5
CSGRQAGERETQYF
>16|TRBD2|TRBV5-4|TRBJ2-5
CASSEGLGGGIGAQYF
>14|TRBD2|TRBV6-5|TRBJ2-5
CASSYPGGVETQYF
>17|TRBD2|TRBV5-1|TRBJ2-3
CASSLTSGRSVTDTQYF
>14|NA|TRBV6-5|TRBJ1-2
CACSYSMGAYGYTF
>13|TRBD2|TRBV29-1|TRBJ2-7
CSGSGGLSYEQYF
>15|NA|TRBV5-1|TRBJ1-6
CASTTSTGAGSPPHF
>16|NA|TRBV27|TRBJ1-6
CASSPRSVSYNSPLHF
>14|NA|TRBV19|TRBJ1-5
CASRRRESNQPQHF
>14|NA|TRBV5-1|TRBJ2-1
CASSLTEIYNEQFF
>13|NA|TRBV10-1|TRBJ2-1
CASSEGTPGEQFF
>14|NA|TRBV5-1|TRBJ1-6
CASSWDRGDSPLHF
>13|NA|TRBV19|TRBJ2-7
CASKAGPSYEQYF
>15|NA|TRBV7-8|TRBJ1-1
CASSLAYEQGTEAFF
>16|NA|TRBV19|TRBJ1-1
CASTREGMRTVTEAFF
>13|NA|TRBV5-4|TRBJ1-2
CASSLDVSYGYTF
>14|TRBD1|TRBV29-1|TRBJ1-3
CSVERDRAGNTIYF
>14|NA|TRBV7-2|TRBJ1-1
CASSGQLQNTEAFF
>12|NA|TRBV25-1|TRBJ1-5
CASGEGNQPQHF
>12|TRBD1|TRBV6-1|TRBJ1-2
CASSPPGGGYTF
>14|TRBD2|TRBV5-1|NA
CASSLGLAVREQYF
>13|TRBD1|TRBV29-1|TRBJ2-7
CSVLIDRVGEQYF
>17|TRBD2|TRBV2|TRBJ2-7
CASSGLAGAILSYEQYF
>13|TRBD2|TRBV6-5|TRBJ2-1
CASSPPTSGREFF
>17|TRBD1|TRBV23-1|TRBJ1-2
CASSQAPSRGHRVGYTF
>14|NA|TRBV6-6|TRBJ1-2
CASRPGGTRQGYTF
>16|NA|TRBV4-1|TRBJ1-4
CASSQEDSSTNEKLFF
>14|TRBD2|TRBV2|TRBJ2-5
CASSPGLAGKAQYF
>15|TRBD1|TRBV7-2|TRBJ1-2
CASSYNRGRMYGYTF
>14|NA|TRBV7-9|TRBJ2-4
CASSNEEAKNIQYF
>14|TRBD1|TRBV2|TRBJ2-3
CASRRTGGTDTQYF
>16|NA|TRBV27|TRBJ2-1
CASSFEGTPYYNEQFF